The 22 T cell receptor beta chains below come from one sample, sequenced in a study of T cells after yellow fever vaccination. From the 5' RACE reads, TCRdb called clonotypes with MiXCR, one entry per CDR3 protein. The sample includes 500,000 to 650,000 distinct CDR3 sequences, around an eighth of them seen just once. The sequences come from PBMCs, collected on the day of the yellow fever booster vaccination. The origin of the receptors is a young man who received the YFV17D yellow fever vaccine.

The V gene is TRBV28, the J gene TRBJ2-7; D is unresolved. The germline V gene encodes CDR1 MDHEN and CDR2 SYDVKM. This CDR3 contains 14 residues. V lost 2 bases and J 3 bases, leaving 11 bases between the germline ends. CDR3 DNA: TGTGCCAGCAGTTTACCGGCGGAAGGCTACGAGCAGTACTTC. This codes for CASSLPAEGYEQYF.

The rearrangement links TRBV10-3 to TRBJ2-3, with D perhaps assigned TRBD1 or TRBD2 (5 bases each). Trimming removed 7 bases at V and 2 bases at J, with 7 bases between. CDR3 length: 12 residues. Looked up from germline, CDR1 is ENHRY and CDR2 is SYGVKD. CDR3 region: CAIKGTTDTQYF. The CDR3 DNA is TGTGCCATCAAGGGGACCACAGATACGCAGTATTTT.

V gene TRBV5-1 combines with J gene TRBJ2-5; D not certain. This CDR3 has 15 amino acids. The V end lost 0 bases, the J end lost 2 bases, and 11 bases lay between the germline ends. Germline values: CDR1 SGHRS, CDR2 YFSETQ. Here the CDR3 reads CASSLDSGPQETQYF. The CDR3 nucleotides read TGCGCCAGCAGCTTGGACTCAGGACCTCAAGAGACCCAGTACTTC. Drawing the rest from reference TRBV5-1 and TRBJ2-5, the complete variable domain is KAGVTQTPRYLIKTRGQQVTLSCSPISGHRSVSWYQQTPGQGLQFLFEYFSETQRNKGNFPGRFSGRQFSNSRSEMNVSTLELGDSALYLCASSLDSGPQETQYFGPGTRLLVL.

The CDR3, as DNA: TGTGCCAGCAGGACCTGGGGCAGGGGGCTGAATGAAAAACTGTTTTTT. Its translation is CASRTWGRGLNEKLFF. The V gene is TRBV11-2, the J gene TRBJ1-4; TRBD1 matches at 8 bases. V lost 6 bases to trimming and J lost 5 bases; unmatched junction nucleotides: 11. CDR1 is SGHAT, CDR2 FQNNGV, per germline. This CDR3 is built from 16 residues.

The chain employs TRBV20-1 and TRBJ2-1; D might be TRBD2 (6 bases). Between the trimmed V and J ends, which lost 5 bases and 0 bases, there was a span of 11 bases. Germline CDR1 DFQATT, CDR2 SNEGSKA (reference sequence). The CDR3 totals 14 residues. In DNA, the CDR3 is TGCAGTGCTGCGGGGCCGAACTCCTACAATGAGCAGTTCTTC. It translates to CSAAGPNSYNEQFF.

This clonotype was observed many times. This sequence joins TRBV24-1 and TRBJ2-5, with 9 bases that match TRBD1. The CDR3 runs 15 residues. V was pared by 3 bases and J by 4 bases, with 5 bases of the junction left unmatched. Germline values: CDR1 KGHDR, CDR2 SFDVKD. CDR3 bases: TGTGCCACCAGTGATAGTGGACAGGGGAGAGAGACCCAGTACTTC. It is translated as CATSDSGQGRETQYF.

In its sample, this clonotype was seen a few times. V is TRBV2 and J is TRBJ2-3, with D hard to call. Germline CDR1 reads SNHLY; CDR2 reads FYNNEI. Trimming took 4 bases from V and 2 from J, leaving 19 bases between them. The CDR3 length is 17 residues. The CDR3 DNA is TGTGCCAGCAGTGCCCTCTATGACGCGGCGTCCACAGATACGCAGTATTTT. It is translated as CASSALYDAASTDTQYF.

This clonotype has more than one count but fewer than ten. The chain carries TRBV9 and TRBJ2-3; a weak D match, TRBD2 (6 bases). With 0 bases removed from V and 5 bases from J, the gap between germline ends came to 16 bases. This CDR3 has 16 residues. Germline CDR1 and CDR2: SGDLS and YYNGEE. The CDR3 region has the DNA TGTGCCAGCAGCGTAGAAGGGACCCGGGGACTAGATACGCAGTATTTT. Translated: CASSVEGTRGLDTQYF.

The chain combines TRBV10-3 with TRBJ2-3; D gene ambiguous. Germline V gene data show CDR1 as ENHRY and CDR2 as SYGVKD. This CDR3 is 12 amino acids long. The CDR3 DNA sequence: TGTGCGGGAAGCGACAGCACAGATACGCAGTATTTT. Its translation: CAGSDSTDTQYF.

This clonotype has more than one count but fewer than ten. The chain is built from TRBV28 and TRBJ1-5, with no clear D. Trimming removed 8 bases at V and 1 base at J, with 6 bases between. The CDR3 runs to 12 residues. CDR1 is MDHEN, CDR2 SYDVKM, per germline. CDR3 region: CASHKSNQPQHF. The DNA for the CDR3 is TGTGCCAGCCACAAGAGCAATCAGCCCCAGCATTTT.

The gene calls are TRBV7-9 and TRBJ2-2; 7 bases line up with TRBD1. The V gene's germline CDR1 is SEHNR and CDR2 FQNEAQ (reference sequence). The CDR3 loop spans 17 amino acids. The ends lost 5 bases at V and 5 bases at J; junction bases unmatched: 14. CDR3 amino acids: CASSTLRDRRGTGELFF. Here the CDR3 DNA reads TGTGCCAGCAGCACCCTGAGGGACCGCAGGGGGACCGGGGAGCTGTTTTTT. Full variable domain (rest looked up from reference TRBV7-9 and TRBJ2-2): DTGVSQNPRHKITKRGQNVTFRCDPISEHNRLYWYRQTLGQGPEFLTYFQNEAQLEKSRLLSDRFSAERPKGSFSTLEIQRTEQGDSAMYLCASSTLRDRRGTGELFFGEGSRLTVL.

There are a few counts of this clonotype. The chain carries TRBV5-1 and TRBJ2-3; 8 bases fit TRBD2. The CDR3 sequence is 15 residues long. V shed 3 bases, J shed 4 bases, and the junction held 7 bases outside the gene matches. CDR1 is SGHRS, CDR2 YFSETQ, per germline. The CDR3 loop is CASSSGLAESDTQYF. CDR3 in DNA: TGCGCCAGCAGCTCAGGACTAGCAGAATCAGATACGCAGTATTTT.

This clonotype was counted a few times. J is TRBJ2-1 and V is TRBV4-3, with TRBD2 identical over 12 bases. The CDR3 contains 16 residues. Germline lookup yields CDR1 LGHNA and CDR2 YSLEER. V lost 1 base, J lost 7 bases, and 5 bases stayed unmatched. CDR3: CASSQVTSGSVNEQFF. For the CDR3, the DNA is TGCGCCAGCAGCCAAGTGACTAGCGGGAGTGTGAATGAGCAGTTCTTC.

This clonotype was picked up a small number of times. This chain uses TRBV5-1 with TRBJ2-1, with 9 bases identical to TRBD2. This CDR3 comprises 15 residues. Germline V gene lookup returns CDR1 SGHRS and CDR2 YFSETQ. Losses at the gene ends were 1 base for V and 9 bases for J; bases not matched to a gene: 8. CDR3 coding DNA: TGCGCCAGCAGCTTGAAGGGTAGCGGGAGACTTGAGCAGTTCTTC. This gives the protein CASSLKGSGRLEQFF.

This rearrangement joins TRBV5-5 to TRBJ2-3, with TRBD1 matching 7 bases. In germline, CDR1 is SGHKS, CDR2 YYEKEE (reference sequence). After removal of 4 bases from V and 3 bases from J, the junction contained 5 bases not matched to a gene. This CDR3 comprises 14 residues. The CDR3 spells CASSPTGNTDTQYF. DNA for the CDR3: TGTGCCAGCAGCCCGACAGGGAATACAGATACGCAGTATTTT. The full variable domain, rest sourced from reference TRBV5-5 and TRBJ2-3, is DAGVTQSPTHLIKTRGQQVTLRCSPISGHKSVSWYQQVLGQGPQFIFQYYEKEERGRGNFPDRFSARQFPNYSSELNVNALLLGDSALYLCASSPTGNTDTQYFGPGTRLTVL.

The chain couples TRBV5-4 to TRBJ2-6, with TRBD1 matching over 9 bases. From germline, CDR1 is SGHNT and CDR2 YYREEE (reference sequence). The CDR3 has 16 amino acids. V lost 1 base to trimming and J lost 6 bases; unmatched junction nucleotides: 5. The CDR3 coding sequence is TGTGCCAGCAGCTTGAATACAGGGGGCTTGGCCAACGTCCTGACTTTC. Translated, it gives CASSLNTGGLANVLTF.

The V call is TRBV20-1, the J call TRBJ2-5, with 9 bases identical to TRBD2. Germline V CDR1 and CDR2: DFQATT, SNEGSKA (reference sequence). The CDR3 covers 14 residues. Germline trimming cut 8 bases from V and 4 bases from J; bases unmatched to any gene: 11. CDR3 region: CSSQRLAGLETQYF. CDR3 DNA sequence: TGCAGTTCCCAAAGGCTAGCGGGACTAGAGACCCAGTACTTC.

This chain joins TRBV7-2 and TRBJ2-2; D is uncertain. The CDR3 spans 14 residues. Germline V gives CDR1 SGHTA, CDR2 FQGNSA. V was pared by 8 bases and J by 3 bases, with 13 bases between. In nucleotides, the CDR3 is TGTGCCAGCCAGGCGGTCGGGTACACCGGGGAGCTGTTTTTT. This codes for CASQAVGYTGELFF.

V and J are TRBV5-6 and TRBJ2-2, with 8 bases identical to TRBD1. This CDR3 is 14 amino acids long. V lost 4 bases and J lost 9; bases outside the gene matches: 8. Per the germline V gene, CDR1 is SGHDT and CDR2 is YYEEEE. The CDR3 is CASSPDRVDRELFF. For the CDR3, the DNA is TGTGCCAGCAGCCCGGACAGGGTTGACAGGGAGCTGTTTTTT.

The chain recombines TRBV19 with TRBJ2-3; tentative D call: TRBD1 (6 bases). The CDR3 has 13 amino acids. The V end lost 9 bases, the J end lost 4 bases, and 14 bases lay between the germline ends. Germline CDR1 reads LNHDA; CDR2 reads SQIVND (reference sequence). Written as DNA, the CDR3 is TGTGCCAGCCAACAGGGCCCCCCAGATACGCAGTATTTT. It specifies CASQQGPPDTQYF.

This clonotype was found a few times. The chain combines TRBV11-3 with TRBJ2-1, with 11 bases fitting TRBD2. The length of the CDR3 is 15 residues. Trimming cost V 4 bases and J 8 bases; bases outside gene matches: 7. Looked up from germline, CDR1 is SGHNT and CDR2 is YENEEA. The CDR3 protein is CASSSTSGTAHEQFF. The CDR3 region has the DNA TGTGCCAGCAGCTCGACTAGCGGGACCGCTCATGAGCAGTTCTTC.

This clonotype was observed a handful of times. The gene calls are TRBV19 and TRBJ2-5, with 9 bases that match TRBD2. Germline CDR1 and CDR2: LNHDA and SQIVND (reference sequence). With 6 bases clipped from V and 8 bases from J, the junction kept 7 bases outside the gene matches. This CDR3 spans 13 amino acids. The CDR3 sequence: CASRPTSGSTQYF. As DNA, the CDR3 is TGTGCCAGTAGGCCGACTAGCGGATCCACCCAGTACTTC.